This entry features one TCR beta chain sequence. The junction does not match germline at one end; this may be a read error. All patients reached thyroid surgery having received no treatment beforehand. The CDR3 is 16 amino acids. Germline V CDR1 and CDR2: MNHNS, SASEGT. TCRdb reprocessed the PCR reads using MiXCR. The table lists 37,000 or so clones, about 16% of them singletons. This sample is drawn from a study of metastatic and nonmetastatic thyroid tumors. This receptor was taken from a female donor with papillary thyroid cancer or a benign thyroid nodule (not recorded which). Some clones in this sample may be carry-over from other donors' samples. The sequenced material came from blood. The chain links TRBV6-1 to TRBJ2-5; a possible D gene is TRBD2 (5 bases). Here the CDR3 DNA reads TGTGCCAGCAATGCCCCTAGACTATCGGGTCAAGAGACCCAGTGCTTC. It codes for CASNAPRLSGQETQCF.